Following are 12 T cell receptor beta chains from one sample sequenced in a study of graft-versus-host responses after intestinal transplantation. Their antigen targets remain unknown. Here immunoSEQ multiplex PCR was the method, and the copy in TCRdb shows in-frame clones only, minus some. The sample includes about 89,000 clones, over 85% of them seen just once. The sequenced sample was unstimulated CD4+ T cells sorted from spleen or lymph node cells, obtained before intestinal transplant. These receptors all come from a human donor who received an intestinal transplant.

The rearrangement links TRBV7-6 to TRBJ2-7; D is unclear. CDR1 and CDR2 (germline): SGHVS, FNYEAQ. The ends were cut back, 3 bases at V and 0 bases at J, with 12 bases in the middle. This CDR3 spans 15 amino acids. CDR3 residues: CASSFGVGSSYEQYF. Here the CDR3 DNA reads TGTGCCAGCAGCTTTGGTGTCGGTAGCTCCTACGAGCAGTACTTC.

This CDR3 reads CASSSPYEQYF. In nucleotides, the CDR3 is TGTGCCAGCAGTTCCCCCTACGAGCAGTACTTC. This rearrangement joins TRBV28 to TRBJ2-7; no definite D call. This CDR3 has 11 amino acids. Germline loops: CDR1 MDHEN, CDR2 SYDVKM. V dropped 4 bases and J dropped 2 bases, with 3 bases sitting between them.

This chain joins TRBV19 and TRBJ1-5; D not certain. The CDR3 has 16 amino acids. CDR1 is LNHDA, CDR2 SQIVND, per germline (reference sequence). V was pared by 0 bases and J by 4 bases, with 13 bases between. CDR3 in amino acids: CASSIDHGYTNQPQHF. The CDR3 bases are TGTGCCAGTAGTATAGATCACGGATATACAAATCAGCCCCAGCATTTT.

This chain joins TRBV7-9 and TRBJ1-3; D unclear. V dropped 0 bases and J dropped 0 bases, with 12 bases sitting between them. The length of the CDR3 is 17 residues. Germline loops: CDR1 SEHNR, CDR2 FQNEAQ (reference sequence). This chain's CDR3 is CASSLAVVRLSGNTIYF. The DNA of the CDR3 is TGTGCCAGCAGCTTAGCGGTGGTTCGGCTCTCTGGAAACACCATATATTTT.

The V gene is TRBV6-1, the J gene TRBJ1-5; the D is unclear. The CDR3 loop spans 14 amino acids. The V gene lost 4 bases and the J gene lost 2 bases, with 9 bases spanning the gap. CDR1 and CDR2 (germline): MNHNS, SASEGT. Here the CDR3 reads CASSAVGGNQPQHF. In DNA, the CDR3 is TGTGCCAGCAGTGCGGTGGGAGGCAATCAGCCCCAGCATTTT.

The chain employs TRBV5-6 and TRBJ1-2, with D possibly TRBD1 on 6 matching bases. Trimming took off 7 bases at V and 4 bases at J, with 20 bases between the two ends. CDR1 and CDR2 (germline): SGHDT, YYEEEE. CDR3 length: 15 residues. This CDR3 reads CASHLGGAGSYGYTF. As DNA, the CDR3 is TGTGCCAGCCACCTTGGGGGGGCTGGAAGCTATGGCTACACCTTC.

This rearrangement joins TRBV28 to TRBJ2-7; no reliable D call. The CDR3 has 12 residues. Trimming took 3 bases from V and 5 from J, leaving 8 bases between them. In germline, CDR1 is MDHEN, CDR2 SYDVKM. This CDR3 reads CASSFGANEQYF. CDR3 sequence (DNA): TGTGCCAGCAGTTTTGGAGCGAACGAGCAGTACTTC. Complete variable domain (other parts from reference TRBV28 and TRBJ2-7): DVKVTQSSRYLVKRTGEKVFLECVQDMDHENMFWYRQDPGLGLRLIYFSYDVKMKEKGDIPEGYSVSREKKERFSLILESASTNQTSMYLCASSFGANEQYFGPGTRLTVT.

V is TRBV6-5 and J is TRBJ1-5, with 8 bases that match TRBD1. CDR3 size: 12 residues. Germline V gene lookup returns CDR1 MNHEY and CDR2 SVGAGI. J gave up 7 bases and V 8 bases, and 4 bases lay outside the gene matches. CDR3 DNA sequence: TGTGCCAGCGGAAGACAGGGGCAGCCCCAGCATTTT. The encoded protein is CASGRQGQPQHF.

The CDR3 DNA is TGTGCCAGCAGCCAAGATCGAAGGGCGGGAGGGCCTGGCAATGAGCAGTTCTTC. Translating gives CASSQDRRAGGPGNEQFF. The chain uses TRBV4-2 and TRBJ2-1; 9 bases are a match to TRBD2. This CDR3 is built from 18 residues. V dropped 0 bases and J dropped 6; count of bases not matched to a gene: 12. Germline CDR1 reads LGHNA; CDR2 reads YNFKEQ.

The chain recombines TRBV4-2 with TRBJ2-7, with TRBD1 matching over 8 bases. With 0 bases clipped from V and 5 bases from J, the junction kept 9 bases outside the gene matches. Germline V CDR1 and CDR2: LGHNA, YNFKEQ. This CDR3 has 16 amino acids. The CDR3 region is CASSQDGPGGFDEQYF. The DNA for the CDR3 is TGTGCCAGCAGCCAAGATGGGCCAGGGGGCTTCGACGAGCAGTACTTC.

The V gene is TRBV11-3, the J gene TRBJ2-3; TRBD2 aligns across 14 bases. The germline V gene has CDR1 SGHNT and CDR2 YENEEA. The V segment lost 5 bases and the J segment 10 bases; nucleotides outside the gene matches: 11. CDR3 size: 16 residues. The chain's CDR3 is CASSPRLAGGQRAQYF. CDR3 DNA sequence: TGTGCCAGCAGCCCAAGACTAGCGGGAGGGCAGAGGGCGCAGTATTTT. The full variable domain, in which reference TRBV11-3 and TRBJ2-3 provide the parts outside the CDR3, is EAGVVQSPRYKIIEKKQPVAFWCNPISGHNTLYWYLQNLGQGPELLIRYENEEAVDDSQLPKDRFSAERLKGVDSTLKIQPAELGDSAVYLCASSPRLAGGQRAQYFGPGTRLTVL.

This clone is a singleton in its sample. The rearrangement uses TRBV2 and TRBJ2-5; 7 bases fit TRBD1. CDR1 SNHLY and CDR2 FYNNEI come from the germline V gene. This CDR3 contains 18 residues. The ends lost 5 bases at V and 2 bases at J; junction bases unmatched: 17. The CDR3 protein is CASSIGTAQRPVQETQYF. The CDR3, as DNA: TGTGCCAGCAGTATCGGGACAGCCCAGCGCCCTGTACAAGAGACCCAGTACTTC.